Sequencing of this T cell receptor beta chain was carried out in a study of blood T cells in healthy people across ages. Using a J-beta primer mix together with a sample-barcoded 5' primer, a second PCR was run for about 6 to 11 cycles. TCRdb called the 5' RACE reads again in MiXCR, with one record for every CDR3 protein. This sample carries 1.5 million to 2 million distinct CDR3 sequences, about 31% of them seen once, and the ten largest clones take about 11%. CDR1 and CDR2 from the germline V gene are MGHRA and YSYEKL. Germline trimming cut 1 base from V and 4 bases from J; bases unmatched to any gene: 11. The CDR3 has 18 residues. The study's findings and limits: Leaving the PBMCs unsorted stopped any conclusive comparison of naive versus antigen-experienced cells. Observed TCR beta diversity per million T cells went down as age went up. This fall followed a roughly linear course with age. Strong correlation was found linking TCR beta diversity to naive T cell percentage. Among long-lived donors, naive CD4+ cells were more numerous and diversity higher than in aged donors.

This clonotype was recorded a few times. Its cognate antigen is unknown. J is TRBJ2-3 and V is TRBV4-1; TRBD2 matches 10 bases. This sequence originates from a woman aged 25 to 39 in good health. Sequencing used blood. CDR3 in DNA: TGCGCCAGCAGCCAAGGTCTCCTAGCGGGAGTTCAGGCAGATACGCAGTATTTT. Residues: CASSQGLLAGVQADTQYF.